The clone carrying this T cell receptor (beta chain) turned up a few times. Antigen: not known. This sample is part of a study of T-cell memory formation after mild COVID-19. Whole-study context: Each donor largely had its own TCR clusters.

V gave up 1 base and J gave up 8 bases; unmatched junction bases: 6. Germline V CDR1 and CDR2: SGHVS, FQNEAQ. This CDR3 has 15 amino acids. Whole-study findings and limits: Clones contracting over day 15 to 85 were CD4/CD8 balanced, with later expanders leaning CD4+. Contracting CD4+ clones were located mainly in CM and EM, and CD8+ clones in EMRA.

MiXCR was run by TCRdb on the 5' RACE reads, yielding one entry per CDR3 protein. The data hold roughly 110,000 distinct CDR3 sequences, with about an eighth observed a single time. The chain is built from TRBV7-8 and TRBJ2-1, with 9 bases lining up with TRBD1. The receptor's source is an adult woman who had mild COVID-19 (a few samples of this study predate the infection). Cell type and time point are not known. Sequenced input: PBMCs or a T cell subset sorted from them (not recorded which). The CDR3 DNA reads TGTGCCAGCAGCTTAGATATGGGACAGGGCGATGAGCAGTTCTTC. This translates into CASSLDMGQGDEQFF.